This T cell receptor (beta chain) was profiled in a study of early T cells in non-severe SARS-CoV-2 infection. Unique molecular identifiers (one per individual cDNA molecule) were attached. Using its own MiXCR run on the 5' RACE reads, TCRdb lists one record per CDR3 protein. The sample contains 87,000 or so distinct CDR3 sequences, about 12% of which appear only once. This clonotype showed up many times. The germline gene is not matched at one end of the junction; a read error may be the cause. The origin of this receptor is an adult who was a healthcare worker with PCR-confirmed SARS-CoV-2 infection or an uninfected control (not recorded which). The sample comprised whole blood.

The CDR3 bases are TGCAGTGCTAGACAGGGGTCTTACCAAGGGACCCAGTACTTC. Residues: CSARQGSYQGTQYF. This rearrangement joins TRBV20-1 to TRBJ2-5; D may be TRBD1 (6 bases). Germline V gene data show CDR1 as DFQATT and CDR2 as SNEGSKA (reference sequence). This CDR3 spans 14 amino acids.